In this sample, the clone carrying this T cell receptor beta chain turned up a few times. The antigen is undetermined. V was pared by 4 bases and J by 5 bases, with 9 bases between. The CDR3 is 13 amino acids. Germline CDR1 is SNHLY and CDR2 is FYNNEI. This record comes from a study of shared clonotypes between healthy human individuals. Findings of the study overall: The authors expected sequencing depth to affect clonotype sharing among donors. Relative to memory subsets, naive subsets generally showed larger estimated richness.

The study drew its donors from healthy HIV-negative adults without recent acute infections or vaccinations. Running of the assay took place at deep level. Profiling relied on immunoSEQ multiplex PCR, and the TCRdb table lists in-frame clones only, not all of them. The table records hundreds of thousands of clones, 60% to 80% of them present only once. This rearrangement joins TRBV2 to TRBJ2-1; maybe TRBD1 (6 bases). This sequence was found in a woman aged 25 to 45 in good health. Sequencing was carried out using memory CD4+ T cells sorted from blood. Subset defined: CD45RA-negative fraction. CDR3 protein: CASSADRHNEQFF. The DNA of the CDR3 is TGTGCCAGCAGTGCGGACAGACACAATGAGCAGTTCTTC.